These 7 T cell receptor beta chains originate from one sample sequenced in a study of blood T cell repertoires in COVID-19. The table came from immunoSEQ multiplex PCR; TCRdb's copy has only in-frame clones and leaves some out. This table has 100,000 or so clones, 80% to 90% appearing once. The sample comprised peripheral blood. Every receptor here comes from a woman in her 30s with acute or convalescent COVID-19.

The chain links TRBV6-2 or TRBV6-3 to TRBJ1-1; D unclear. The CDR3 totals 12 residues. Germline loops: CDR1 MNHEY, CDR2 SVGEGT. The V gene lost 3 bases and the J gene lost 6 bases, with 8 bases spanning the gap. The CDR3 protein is CASSYTGAEAFF. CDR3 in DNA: TGTGCCAGCAGTTATACCGGGGCTGAAGCTTTCTTT.

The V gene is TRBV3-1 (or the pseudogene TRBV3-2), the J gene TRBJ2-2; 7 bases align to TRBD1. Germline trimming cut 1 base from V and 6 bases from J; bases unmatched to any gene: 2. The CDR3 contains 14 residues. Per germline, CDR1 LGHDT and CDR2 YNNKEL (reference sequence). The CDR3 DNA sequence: TGTGCCAGCAGCCAAGGACAGGGCGCCGGGGAGCTGTTTTTT. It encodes CASSQGQGAGELFF.

The CDR3 sequence is CASSVDDGTYNSPLHF. CDR3 in DNA: TGTGCCAGCAGCGTAGATGACGGGACCTATAATTCACCCCTCCACTTT. The genes are TRBV9 and TRBJ1-6; D ambiguous. The germline V and J ends were trimmed by 0 bases and 2 bases, with 9 bases remaining between them. Germline V gene data show CDR1 as SGDLS and CDR2 as YYNGEE. CDR3 size: 16 residues.

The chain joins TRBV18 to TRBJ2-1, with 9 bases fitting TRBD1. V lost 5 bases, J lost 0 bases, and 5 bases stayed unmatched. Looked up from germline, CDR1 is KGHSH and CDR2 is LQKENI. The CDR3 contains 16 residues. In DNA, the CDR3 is TGTGCCAGCTCATCACAGGGGGCTAGCTCCTACAATGAGCAGTTCTTC. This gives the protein CASSSQGASSYNEQFF.

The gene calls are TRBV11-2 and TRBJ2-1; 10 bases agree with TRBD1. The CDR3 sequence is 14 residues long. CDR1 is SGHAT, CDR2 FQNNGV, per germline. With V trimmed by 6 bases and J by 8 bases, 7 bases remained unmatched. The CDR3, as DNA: TGTGCCAGCAGACGGGGGGACAGGGGACATGAGCAGTTCTTC. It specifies CASRRGDRGHEQFF.

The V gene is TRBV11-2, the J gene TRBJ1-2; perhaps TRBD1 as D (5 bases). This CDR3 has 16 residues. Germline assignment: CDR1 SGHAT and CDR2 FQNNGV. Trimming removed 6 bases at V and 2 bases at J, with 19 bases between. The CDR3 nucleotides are TGTGCCAGCAGGAGGCTGACAGATGGGATGAACTATGGCTACACCTTC. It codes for CASRRLTDGMNYGYTF.

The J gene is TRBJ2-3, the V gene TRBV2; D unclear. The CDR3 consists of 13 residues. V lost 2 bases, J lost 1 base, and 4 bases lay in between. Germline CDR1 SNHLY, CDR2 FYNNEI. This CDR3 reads CASSESGTDTQYF. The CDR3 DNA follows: TGTGCCAGCAGTGAATCGGGCACAGATACGCAGTATTTT.